A selection of T cell receptor beta chains follows, all from one sample in a study of early T cells in non-severe SARS-CoV-2 infection. TCRdb reprocessed the 5' RACE reads with MiXCR, giving one entry per CDR3 protein. The data contain tens of thousands of distinct CDR3 sequences, more than 12% of them singletons. The sequenced material came from whole blood. Receptors originate from an adult who was a healthcare worker with PCR-confirmed SARS-CoV-2 infection or an uninfected control (not recorded which). CDR3s include the opening cysteine and the closing phenylalanine or tryptophan. D genes are given only for firm matches. The size entry is marked missing in some rows and otherwise reads once, few, many or a size class.

v_gene	d_gene	abundance	j_gene	CDR3aa	CDR3nt
TRBV2	TRBD2	NA	TRBJ2-3	CASSERRGSLGDTQYF	TGTGCCAGCAGTGAGAGACGCGGGAGTCTCGGGGATACGCAGTATTTT
TRBV11-2	NA	few	TRBJ2-7	CASSFGTPAYEQYF	TGTGCCAGCAGCTTCGGGACGCCAGCCTACGAGCAGTACTTC
TRBV27	NA	many	TRBJ2-7	CASSLTGAPSYEQYF	TGTGCCAGCAGTTTGACGGGGGCGCCTTCCTACGAGCAGTACTTC
TRBV25-1	NA	many	TRBJ2-2	CASSESSSWNTGELFF	TGTGCCAGCAGTGAATCGTCTAGCTGGAACACCGGGGAGCTGTTTTTT
TRBV29-1	NA	NA	TRBJ2-2	CSVQGSSRELFF	TGCAGCGTGCAGGGTAGTTCGCGGGAGCTGTTTTTT
TRBV6-2/TRBV6-3	NA	few	TRBJ2-1	CASSYRLLYNEQFF	TGTGCCAGCAGTTACCGTCTTCTATACAATGAGCAGTTCTTC
TRBV9	NA	few	TRBJ1-5	CASSPHAGRNQPQHF	TGTGCCAGCAGCCCGCACGCGGGGCGGAATCAGCCCCAGCATTTT
TRBV12-3/TRBV12-4	NA	NA	TRBJ1-2	CASSVEGSVYGYTF	TGTGCCAGCAGCGTAGAGGGGTCAGTCTATGGCTACACCTTC
TRBV10-3	TRBD1	few	TRBJ1-2	CAIEDRGYGYTF	TGTGCCATCGAGGACAGGGGCTATGGCTACACCTTC
TRBV24-1	TRBD1	NA	TRBJ2-5	CATSDLGFGTGRETQYF	TGTGCCACCAGTGACCTCGGGTTCGGGACAGGAAGAGAGACCCAGTACTTC
TRBV19	NA	few	TRBJ1-2	CASTQGPLNYGYTF	TGTGCCAGTACCCAGGGACCGCTGAACTATGGCTACACCTTC
TRBV3-1	NA	few	TRBJ2-1	CASSPSGAPRGNEQFF	TGTGCCAGCAGCCCTTCAGGAGCGCCTCGGGGCAATGAGCAGTTCTTC
TRBV7-3	NA	many	TRBJ2-3	CASARSVDRADTQYF	TGTGCCAGCGCCCGTTCGGTAGATCGAGCAGATACGCAGTATTTT
TRBV6-1	NA	NA	TRBJ2-7	CASKIGQFSYEQYF	TGTGCCAGCAAAATCGGACAGTTCTCCTACGAGCAGTACTTC
TRBV20-1	NA	few	TRBJ2-7	CSARDRFGSYEQYF	TGCAGTGCTAGAGATCGTTTTGGTTCCTACGAGCAGTACTTC
TRBV4-1	NA	few	TRBJ1-1	CASSRLSGTVNTEAFF	TGCGCCAGCAGCCGGCTTTCTGGGACGGTGAACACTGAAGCTTTCTTT
TRBV11-2	NA	few	TRBJ2-7	CASSLVGHPSYEQYF	TGTGCCAGCAGCTTAGTCGGACACCCCTCCTACGAGCAGTACTTC
TRBV3-1	NA	NA	TRBJ2-7	CASSRPPKQYF	TGTGCCAGCAGCCGGCCGCCCAAGCAGTACTTC
TRBV20-1	TRBD1	many	TRBJ1-5	CSARQGGQPQHF	TGCAGTGCTCGACAGGGTGGTCAGCCCCAGCATTTT
TRBV6-5	NA	few	TRBJ1-2	CASRRDTRANYGYTF	TGTGCCAGCAGGCGGGACACCCGAGCTAACTATGGCTACACCTTC
TRBV3-1	NA	NA	TRBJ2-1	CASSLNQGGEQFF	TGTGCCAGCAGCCTTAACCAAGGTGGTGAGCAGTTCTTC
TRBV7-6	NA	NA	TRBJ2-1	CASSLVTCLSSYNEQFF	TGTGCCAGCAGCTTAGTTACGTGTCTGAGCTCCTACAATGAGCAGTTCTTC
TRBV10-3	TRBD1	many	TRBJ1-4	CAISESQGATNEKLFF	TGTGCCATCAGTGAGTCGCAGGGGGCAACTAATGAAAAACTGTTTTTT
TRBV28	NA	few	TRBJ2-7	CASSFRGTYEQYF	TGTGCCAGCAGTTTCCGGGGTACCTACGAGCAGTACTTC
TRBV4-1	NA	NA	TRBJ1-1	CASSRSKGGASMNTEAFF	TGCGCCAGCAGCCGGAGCAAAGGCGGTGCCAGTATGAACACTGAAGCTTTCTTT
TRBV18	TRBD2	few	TRBJ2-2	CASSRSGLAPNTGELFF	TGTGCCAGCTCACGTTCAGGACTAGCACCGAACACCGGGGAGCTGTTTTTT
TRBV6-5	NA	many	TRBJ2-7	CASSYIRTVFYEQYF	TGTGCCAGCAGTTACATCCGGACAGTATTCTACGAGCAGTACTTC
TRBV7-3	TRBD2	many	TRBJ2-5	CASSLLAGGQETQYF	TGTGCCAGCAGCTTACTAGCGGGAGGGCAGGAGACCCAGTACTTC
TRBV6-5	TRBD2	once	TRBJ2-3	CASSYSLAGGPGDTQYF	TGTGCCAGCAGTTACTCGCTAGCGGGGGGGCCCGGAGATACGCAGTATTTT
TRBV12-3/TRBV12-4	TRBD2	NA	TRBJ2-7	CASSQRSGTSVFYEQYF	TGTGCCAGCAGCCAACGGTCCGGGACTAGCGTTTTCTACGAGCAGTACTTC
TRBV10-2	NA	NA	TRBJ2-2	CASEYLNTGELFF	TGCGCCAGCGAGTATCTAAACACCGGGGAGCTGTTTTTT
TRBV7-9	TRBD1	many	TRBJ1-4	CASSPSGQGRKLFF	TGTGCCAGCAGCCCCTCTGGACAGGGAAGAAAACTGTTTTTT
TRBV20-1	TRBD1	few	TRBJ2-7	CSAHDREYNSYEQYF	TGCAGTGCCCACGACAGGGAGTACAACTCCTACGAGCAGTACTTC
TRBV19	NA	many	TRBJ2-2	CASSLSDGSNTGELFF	TGTGCCAGTAGTCTATCGGACGGCTCGAACACCGGGGAGCTGTTTTTT
TRBV5-1	NA	many	TRBJ1-1	CASSLGQGRTEAFF	TGCGCCAGCAGCTTGGGGCAGGGGAGGACTGAAGCTTTCTTT
TRBV4-1	NA	NA	TRBJ2-7	CASSQDRSGRKNF	TGCGCCAGCAGCCAAGATCGTTCGGGGCGCAAGAACTTC
TRBV5-6	NA	NA	TRBJ2-1	CASSLVLASSEQFF	TGTGCCAGCAGCTTGGTGTTAGCGAGTAGTGAGCAGTTCTTC
TRBV4-2	NA	NA	TRBJ1-1	CASSQDSEGENTEAFF	TGTGCCAGCAGCCAAGATTCGGAGGGGGAAAACACTGAAGCTTTCTTT
TRBV10-3	TRBD2	many	TRBJ2-1	CAISASGTYNEQFF	TGTGCCATCAGTGCTAGCGGGACATACAATGAGCAGTTCTTC
TRBV28	NA	NA	TRBJ2-1	CASSETTRGKGFNEQFF	TGTGCCAGCAGTGAAACCACCCGGGGGAAGGGGTTCAATGAGCAGTTCTTC
TRBV11-2	NA	many	TRBJ2-1	CASSYGASDDNEQFF	TGTGCCAGCAGCTACGGAGCAAGCGACGACAATGAGCAGTTCTTC
TRBV12-3/TRBV12-4	NA	many	TRBJ2-3	CASTLDHTDTQYF	TGTGCCAGCACCCTCGACCACACAGATACGCAGTATTTT
TRBV7-8	NA	NA	TRBJ1-2	CASRVGGVDGYTF	TGTGCCAGCAGGGTTGGAGGGGTCGATGGCTACACCTTC
TRBV7-2	TRBD2	many	TRBJ2-7	CASSTASTGGVYEQYF	TGTGCCAGCAGCACCGCCTCGACCGGGGGGGTCTACGAGCAGTACTTC
TRBV29-1	NA	NA	TRBJ2-3	CSVDRGTDTQYF	TGCAGCGTTGATCGGGGAACAGATACGCAGTATTTT
TRBV20-1	TRBD2	NA	TRBJ2-7	CSALGTSGVSYEQYF	TGCAGTGCCCTAGGGACTAGCGGGGTCTCCTACGAGCAGTACTTC
TRBV7-6	NA	many	TRBJ1-1	CASSGDGNTEAFF	TGTGCCAGCAGCGGGGACGGTAACACTGAAGCTTTCTTT
TRBV6-5	TRBD2	many	TRBJ2-2	CASSYHHGGGTGELFF	TGTGCCAGCAGTTACCACCACGGGGGGGGCACCGGGGAGCTGTTTTTT
TRBV2	NA	many	TRBJ1-5	CASSEGDSNQPQHF	TGTGCCAGCAGTGAGGGGGATAGCAATCAGCCCCAGCATTTT
TRBV11-2	NA	NA	TRBJ2-7	CASSLVAHPRLSSASAYEQYF	TGTGCCAGCAGCTTAGTAGCACACCCCCGGCTAAGCAGCGCTAGCGCGTACGAGCAGTACTTC